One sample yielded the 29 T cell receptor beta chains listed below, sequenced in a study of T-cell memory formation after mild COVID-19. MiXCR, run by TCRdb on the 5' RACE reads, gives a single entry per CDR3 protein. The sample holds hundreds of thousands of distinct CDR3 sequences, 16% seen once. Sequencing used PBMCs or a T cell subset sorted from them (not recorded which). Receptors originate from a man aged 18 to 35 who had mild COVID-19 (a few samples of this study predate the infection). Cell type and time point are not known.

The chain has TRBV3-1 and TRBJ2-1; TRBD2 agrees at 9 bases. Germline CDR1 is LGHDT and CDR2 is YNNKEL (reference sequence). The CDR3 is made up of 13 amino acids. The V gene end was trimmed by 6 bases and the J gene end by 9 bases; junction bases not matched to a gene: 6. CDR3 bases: TGTGCCAGCAGGGGGCTAGCGGGGCTTGAGCAGTTCTTC. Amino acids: CASRGLAGLEQFF.

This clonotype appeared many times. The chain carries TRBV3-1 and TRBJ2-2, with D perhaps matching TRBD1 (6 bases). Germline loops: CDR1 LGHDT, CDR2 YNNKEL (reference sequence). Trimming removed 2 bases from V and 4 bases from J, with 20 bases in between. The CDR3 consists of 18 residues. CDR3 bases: TGTGCCAGCAGCCAACCGAGATACAGGGAACGTGGCACCGGGGAGCTGTTTTTT. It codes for CASSQPRYRERGTGELFF.

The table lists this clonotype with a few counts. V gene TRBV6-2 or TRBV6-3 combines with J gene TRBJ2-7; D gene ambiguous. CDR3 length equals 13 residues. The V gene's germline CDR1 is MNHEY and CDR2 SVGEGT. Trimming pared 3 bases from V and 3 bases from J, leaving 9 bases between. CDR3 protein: CASSYGDGYEQYV. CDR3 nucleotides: TGTGCCAGCAGTTATGGGGATGGCTACGAGCAGTACGTC.

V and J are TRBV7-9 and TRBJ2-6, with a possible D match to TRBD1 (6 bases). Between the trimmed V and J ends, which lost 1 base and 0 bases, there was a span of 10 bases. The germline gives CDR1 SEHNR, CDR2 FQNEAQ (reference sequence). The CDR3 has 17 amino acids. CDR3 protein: CASSLDRALSGANVLTF. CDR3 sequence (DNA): TGTGCCAGCAGCTTAGACAGGGCCCTCTCTGGGGCCAACGTCCTGACTTTC.

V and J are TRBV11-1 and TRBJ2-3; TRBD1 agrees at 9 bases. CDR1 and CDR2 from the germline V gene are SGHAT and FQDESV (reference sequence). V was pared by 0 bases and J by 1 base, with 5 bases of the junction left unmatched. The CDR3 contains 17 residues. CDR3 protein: CASSLAIQGAGTDTQYF. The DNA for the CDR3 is TGTGCCAGCAGCTTAGCTATACAGGGGGCCGGCACAGATACGCAGTATTTT. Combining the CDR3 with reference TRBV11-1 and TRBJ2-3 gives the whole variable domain EAEVAQSPRYKITEKSQAVAFWCDPISGHATLYWYRQILGQGPELLVQFQDESVVDDSQLPKDRFSAERLKGVDSTLKIQPAELGDSAMYLCASSLAIQGAGTDTQYFGPGTRLTVL.

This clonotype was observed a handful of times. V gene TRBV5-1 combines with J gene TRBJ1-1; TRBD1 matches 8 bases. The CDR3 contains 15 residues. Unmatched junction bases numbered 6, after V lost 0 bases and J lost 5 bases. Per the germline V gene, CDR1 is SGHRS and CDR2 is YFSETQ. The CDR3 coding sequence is TGCGCCAGCAGCTTGGCCCGGACAGGGAGAACTGAAGCTTTCTTT. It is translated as CASSLARTGRTEAFF.

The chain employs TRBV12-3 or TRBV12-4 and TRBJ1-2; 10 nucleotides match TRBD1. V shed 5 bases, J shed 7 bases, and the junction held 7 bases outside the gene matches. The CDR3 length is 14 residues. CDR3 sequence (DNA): TGTGCCAGCAGTGCCCGGACAGGGGGTGGTGGCTACACCTTC. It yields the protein CASSARTGGGGYTF.

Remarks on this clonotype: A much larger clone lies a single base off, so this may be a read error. In DNA, the CDR3 is TGTGGCAGCAGCTTTGGGGTCGGTGAAAAACTGTTTTTT. Its translation: CGSSFGVGEKLFF. The chain couples TRBV7-2 to TRBJ1-4; the D is unclear. The CDR3 length is 13 residues. Germline CDR1 and CDR2: SGHTA and FQGNSA.

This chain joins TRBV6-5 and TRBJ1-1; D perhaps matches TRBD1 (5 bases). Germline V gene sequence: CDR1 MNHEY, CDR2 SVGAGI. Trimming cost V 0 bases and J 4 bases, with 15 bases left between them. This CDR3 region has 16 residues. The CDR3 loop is CASSYSGHGGFTEAFF. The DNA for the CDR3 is TGTGCCAGCAGTTACTCCGGGCACGGGGGGTTCACTGAAGCTTTCTTT.

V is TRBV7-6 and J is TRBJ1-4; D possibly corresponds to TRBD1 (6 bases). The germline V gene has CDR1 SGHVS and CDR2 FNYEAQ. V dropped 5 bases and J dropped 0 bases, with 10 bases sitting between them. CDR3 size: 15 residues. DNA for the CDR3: TGTGCCAGCAGCCCAAGGGGGTCAACTAATGAAAAACTGTTTTTT. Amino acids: CASSPRGSTNEKLFF.

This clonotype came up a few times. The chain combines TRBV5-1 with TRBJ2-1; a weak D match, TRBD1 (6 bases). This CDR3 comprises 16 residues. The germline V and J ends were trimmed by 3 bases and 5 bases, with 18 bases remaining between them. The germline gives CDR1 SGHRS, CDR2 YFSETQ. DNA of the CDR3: TGCGCCAGCAGCTCCCAAACAGGGTACTCGGACAATGAGCAGTTCTTC. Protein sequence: CASSSQTGYSDNEQFF.

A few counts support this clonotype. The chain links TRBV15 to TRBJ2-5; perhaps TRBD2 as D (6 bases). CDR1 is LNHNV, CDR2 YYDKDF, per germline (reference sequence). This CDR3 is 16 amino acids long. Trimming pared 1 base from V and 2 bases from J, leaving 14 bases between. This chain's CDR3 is CATSRVSGEPQETQYF. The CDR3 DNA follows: TGTGCCACCAGCAGAGTTAGCGGTGAACCACAAGAGACCCAGTACTTC. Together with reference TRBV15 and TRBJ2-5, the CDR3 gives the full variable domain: DAMVIQNPRYQVTQFGKPVTLSCSQTLNHNVMYWYQQKSSQAPKLLFHYYDKDFNNEADTPDNFQSRRPNTSFCFLDIRSPGLGDTAMYLCATSRVSGEPQETQYFGPGTRLLVL.

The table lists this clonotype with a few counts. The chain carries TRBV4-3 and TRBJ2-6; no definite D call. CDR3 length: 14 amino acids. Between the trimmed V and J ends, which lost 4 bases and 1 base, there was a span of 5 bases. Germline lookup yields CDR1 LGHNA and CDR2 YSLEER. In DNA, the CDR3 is TGCGCCAGCAGCCGGAATTCTGGGGCCAACGTCCTGACTTTC. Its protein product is CASSRNSGANVLTF.

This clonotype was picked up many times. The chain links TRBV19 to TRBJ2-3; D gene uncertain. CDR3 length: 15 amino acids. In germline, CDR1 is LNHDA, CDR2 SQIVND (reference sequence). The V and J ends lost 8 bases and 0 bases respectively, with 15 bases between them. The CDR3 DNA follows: TGTGCCAGTGGCCCGTTGTCGTCTAGCACAGATACGCAGTATTTT. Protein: CASGPLSSSTDTQYF.

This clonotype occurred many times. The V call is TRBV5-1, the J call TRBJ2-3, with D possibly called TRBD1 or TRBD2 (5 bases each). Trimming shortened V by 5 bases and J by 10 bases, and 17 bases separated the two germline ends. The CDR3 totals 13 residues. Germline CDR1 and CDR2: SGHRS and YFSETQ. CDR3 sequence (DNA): TGCGCCAGCAGTGACGGGGCCCTAGACGCGCAGTATTTT. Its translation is CASSDGALDAQYF.

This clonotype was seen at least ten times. The CDR3 DNA sequence: TGTGCCAGCAGCTTTCAACCGGACATCTATAGTGAGCAGTTCTTC. Amino acid sequence: CASSFQPDIYSEQFF. The chain is built from TRBV7-2 and TRBJ2-1, with a tentative D call TRBD1 (5 bases). There are 15 residues in the CDR3. Germline assignment: CDR1 SGHTA and CDR2 FQGNSA. V was cut by 3 bases and J by 9 bases, with 18 bases left in between.

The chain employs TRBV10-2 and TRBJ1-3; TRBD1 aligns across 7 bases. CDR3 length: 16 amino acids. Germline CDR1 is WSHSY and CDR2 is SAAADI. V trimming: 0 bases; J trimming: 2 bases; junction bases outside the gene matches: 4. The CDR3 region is CASSESMGTAGNTIYF. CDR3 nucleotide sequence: TGCGCCAGCAGTGAGTCGATGGGGACAGCTGGAAACACCATATATTTT.

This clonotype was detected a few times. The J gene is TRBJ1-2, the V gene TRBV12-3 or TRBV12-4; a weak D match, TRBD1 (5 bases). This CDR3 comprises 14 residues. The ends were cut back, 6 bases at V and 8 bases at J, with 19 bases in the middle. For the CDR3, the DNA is TGTGCCAGCAGCCTGACGGCCGGGGGTGAGGGCTACACCTTC. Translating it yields CASSLTAGGEGYTF.

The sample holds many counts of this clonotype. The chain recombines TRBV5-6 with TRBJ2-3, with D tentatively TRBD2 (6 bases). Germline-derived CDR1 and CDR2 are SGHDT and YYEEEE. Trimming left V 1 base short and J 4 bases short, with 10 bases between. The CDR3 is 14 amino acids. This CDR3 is CASSLTGVADTQYF. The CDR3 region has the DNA TGTGCCAGCAGCTTGACGGGGGTAGCAGATACGCAGTATTTT.

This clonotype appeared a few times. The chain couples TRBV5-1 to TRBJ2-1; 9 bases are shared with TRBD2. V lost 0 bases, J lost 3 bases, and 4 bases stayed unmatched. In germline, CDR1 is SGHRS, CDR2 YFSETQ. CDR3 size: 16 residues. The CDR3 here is CASSLDGGGVYNEQFF. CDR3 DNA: TGCGCCAGCAGCTTGGATGGCGGGGGGGTCTACAATGAGCAGTTCTTC.

CDR3 residues: CSASGTDFYGYTF. CDR3 coding DNA: TGCAGTGCTTCCGGGACAGACTTCTATGGCTACACCTTC. The rearrangement links TRBV20-1 to TRBJ1-2, with 7 bases identical to TRBD1. V lost 5 bases and J lost 4; bases outside the gene matches: 7. The CDR3 extends over 13 amino acids. Germline lookup yields CDR1 DFQATT and CDR2 SNEGSKA (reference sequence).

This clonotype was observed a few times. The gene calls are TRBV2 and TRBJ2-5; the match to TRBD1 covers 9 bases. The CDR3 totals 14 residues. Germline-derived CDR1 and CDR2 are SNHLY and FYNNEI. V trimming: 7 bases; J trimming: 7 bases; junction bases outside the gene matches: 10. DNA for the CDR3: TGTGCCAGCATCGTCGGGACAGGGTACGGGACCCAGTACTTC. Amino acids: CASIVGTGYGTQYF.

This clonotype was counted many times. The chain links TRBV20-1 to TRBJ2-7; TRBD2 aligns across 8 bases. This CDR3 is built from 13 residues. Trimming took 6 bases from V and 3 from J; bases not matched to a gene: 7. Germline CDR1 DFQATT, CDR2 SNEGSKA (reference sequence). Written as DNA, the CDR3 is TGCAGTGCCGTCAGCGGGACTAGCTACGAGCAGTACTTC. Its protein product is CSAVSGTSYEQYF.

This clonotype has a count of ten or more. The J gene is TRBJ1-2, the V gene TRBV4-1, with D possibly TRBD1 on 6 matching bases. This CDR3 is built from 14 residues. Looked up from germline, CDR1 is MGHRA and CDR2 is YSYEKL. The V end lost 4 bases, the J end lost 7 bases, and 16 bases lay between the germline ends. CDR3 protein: CASSLNREGSGYTF. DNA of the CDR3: TGCGCCAGCAGCCTTAACAGGGAAGGCTCTGGCTACACCTTC.

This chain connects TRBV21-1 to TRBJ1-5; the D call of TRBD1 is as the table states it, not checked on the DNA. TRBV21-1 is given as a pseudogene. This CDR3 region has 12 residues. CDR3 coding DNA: TGTGCCTCCAAAGGGGCAGGGCAGCCCCAGCATTTT. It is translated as CASKGAGQPQHF.

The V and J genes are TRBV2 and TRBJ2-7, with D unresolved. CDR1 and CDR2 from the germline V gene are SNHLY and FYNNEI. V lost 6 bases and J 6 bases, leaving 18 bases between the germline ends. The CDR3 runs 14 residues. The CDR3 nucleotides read TGTGCCAGCAGCCTGGGCGTACCCCCTCGCGAGCAGTACTTC. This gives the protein CASSLGVPPREQYF.

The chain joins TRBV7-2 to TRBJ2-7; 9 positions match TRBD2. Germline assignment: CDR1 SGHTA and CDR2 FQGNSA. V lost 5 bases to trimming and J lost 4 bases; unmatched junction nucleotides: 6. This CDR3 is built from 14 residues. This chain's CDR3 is CASSRQRGAYEQYF. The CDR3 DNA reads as TGTGCCAGCAGCCGCCAGCGGGGGGCTTACGAGCAGTACTTC.

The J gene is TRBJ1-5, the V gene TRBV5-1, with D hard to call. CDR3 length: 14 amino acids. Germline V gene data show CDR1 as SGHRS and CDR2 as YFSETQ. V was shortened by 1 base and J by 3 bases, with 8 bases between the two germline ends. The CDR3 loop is CASSLYGDNQPQHF. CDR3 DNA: TGCGCCAGCAGCTTGTACGGTGACAATCAGCCCCAGCATTTT.

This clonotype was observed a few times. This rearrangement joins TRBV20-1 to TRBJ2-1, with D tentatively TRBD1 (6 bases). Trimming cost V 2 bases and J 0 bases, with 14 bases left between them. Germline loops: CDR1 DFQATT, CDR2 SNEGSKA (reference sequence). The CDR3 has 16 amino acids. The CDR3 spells CSARRGRGNSYNEQFF. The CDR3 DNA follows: TGCAGTGCTAGACGGGGAAGGGGGAACTCCTACAATGAGCAGTTCTTC.